Sequencing of this TCR beta chain was carried out in a study of CXCR3-negative and CXCR3-positive naive CD8 T cells. General study results and limits: Hydrophobicity was higher for TRB CDR3s found in CXCR3-positive naive cells than in CXCR3-negative naive cells. It was found that naive subsets had comparable surface CD5, and TCR strength was inferred from TRB CDR3 properties. After cryopreservation, CXCR3 expression dropped partially; most assays used fresh PBMCs.

Notes on this clonotype: Its antigen is unidentified.

In preparing the TRB cDNA libraries, 5' RACE with UMI labels was used. From its re-call of the 5' RACE reads, TCRdb lists each CDR3 protein once, without DNA. The sample shows about 110,000 distinct CDR3 sequences, and 0.35% to 0.4% sits with its ten largest clones. Sequences were obtained from naive CXCR3+ CD8+ T cells from blood. Subset described: CD45RO-CCR7+CD27+CD95- naive CD8+ T cells expressing CXCR3 (TNR3+). The sequence derives from a human donor in good health. Some clones in this sample may be carry-over from other donors' samples.

The CDR3 reads CASSPVPGVEQYF. The gene calls are TRBV9 and TRBJ2-7; the TRBD2 assignment by TCRdb is unverifiable without DNA. This CDR3 is built from 13 residues. Looked up from germline, CDR1 is SGDLS and CDR2 is YYNGEE.